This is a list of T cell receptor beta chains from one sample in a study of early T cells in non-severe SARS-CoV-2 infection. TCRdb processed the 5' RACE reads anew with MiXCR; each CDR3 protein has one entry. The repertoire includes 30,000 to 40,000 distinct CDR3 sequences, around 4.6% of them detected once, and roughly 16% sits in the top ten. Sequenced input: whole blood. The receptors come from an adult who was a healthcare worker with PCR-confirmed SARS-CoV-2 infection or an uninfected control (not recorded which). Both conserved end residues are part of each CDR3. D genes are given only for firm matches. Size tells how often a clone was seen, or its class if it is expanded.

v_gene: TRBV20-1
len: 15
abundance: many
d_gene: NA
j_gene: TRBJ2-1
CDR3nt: TGCAGTGCTAGATCCCCCGGACAGGGCACGGGACTAGTGGCCTTC
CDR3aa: CSARSPGQGTGLVAF